This T cell receptor beta chain was recorded in a study of regulatory T cells in long-lasting Graves disease (dated by TCRdb to the early 2020s). Turning to the overall study: Patients with newly diagnosed Graves' disease had been on antithyroid drugs for under 3 months. This study used TCR sequencing and RNA sequencing of peripheral blood to compare persistent Graves' disease patients against newly diagnosed Graves' disease patients. The study was registered as a clinical trial and conducted in China. A total of roughly 35 samples underwent TCR sequencing: around 13 from persistent and 20 from newly diagnosed Graves' disease patients. Overall study results and their limits: Because the primary lesion, thyroid tissue, could not be accessed, the study looked at peripheral blood alone. The authors acknowledged the small sample size as a limitation that may reduce accuracy. Patients with persistent disease shared more public clonotypes (about 3,000) than newly diagnosed patients did (nearly 1,000). Lower TCR Shannon entropy and fewer highly expanded clones were observed in persistent Graves' disease patients than in newly diagnosed patients, which suggested clonal expansion. Only the TCR beta chain was sequenced and analyzed. TRBV28, TRBJ1-2 and TRBJ2-5 were preferentially used in persistent disease, while TRBV20-1 and TRBJ2-1 were favored in newly diagnosed disease.

Receptor amplification or capture employed multiplex PCR. Instrument used: Illumina HiSeq 4000. CDR3 regions were amplified by Arm-PCR with iRepertoire HTBI primers to construct TCR beta libraries. Before sequencing, the PCR products went through gel purification. In the paper's pipeline: A total of 62 TRBV and 14 TRBJ segments were identified across samples and were used for gene usage analysis of CDR3 amino acid clonotypes. COPE and FqMerger were used to merge filtered high-quality paired reads into contigs. BLAST was used to align contigs to IMGT TRBV, TRBD and TRBJ reference genes, and CDR3 was defined according to IMGT. Any clonotype with a frequency above 0.1% was counted as a highly expanded clone. Repertoire diversity was measured by Shannon entropy, and V-J evenness by the Gini coefficient. Public clonotypes were defined as clonotypes shared by more than one individual. TCRdb redid the processing of the public reads, applying fastp at Q25 and MiXCR, and retained in-frame beta chains. Identical CDR3 protein sequences are pooled into one entry, listed with their most common genes and DNA. These V and J calls derive from TCRdb rather than the authors' analysis. The sample table lists 400,000 to 450,000 distinct CDR3 sequences, more than 13% of them with a count of one. The top ten hold approximately 15% of the sample.

This specimen's time point label, interpreted: newly diagnosed GD, antithyroid drugs for less than 3 months. For both TCR sequencing and RNA sequencing, RNA was extracted from PBMCs using TRIzol. The diagnosis of Graves' disease followed American Thyroid Association guidelines. Recruitment of patients was carried out at an endocrinology department in Xi'an, China. From each patient, around 9.3 milliliters of peripheral blood was collected into an EDTA anticoagulant tube. Ficoll Paque Plus density gradient separation was used to isolate PBMCs, and no further T cell sorting was done. An Agilent 2100 Bioanalyzer and agarose gel were used to assess RNA quality, and a NanoDrop 2000 was used to measure RNA concentration. In the germline V gene (reference sequence), CDR1 corresponds to MNHEY and CDR2 to SMNVEV. V is pruned by 5 bases and J by 2 bases, leaving 7 bases of the junction without a gene match. The CDR3, from cysteine to phenylalanine, totals 15 residues. The kept DNA is CDR3 alone, 45 bases in frame from the first base.

This clonotype was counted ten times or more. Which antigen it targets is not known. Per-base quality was not reported, and no clone a single base away is much larger than it. These data were also filed under a second study, of T cells in Graves' hyperthyroidism and ophthalmopathy. Looking at the second paper: A patient counted as having stable Graves' hyperthyroidism if no progression to ophthalmopathy occurred over 18 months of follow-up. The hyperthyroidism patients were between 18 and 65 years old and newly diagnosed, with a disease duration of less than 2 months. Any patient with an uncontrolled infection, another autoimmune disease, pregnancy or lactation was excluded. Clinical symptoms, serum thyroxine and TRAb, thyroid ultrasound, and orbital computed tomography formed the basis for the diagnoses. The TCR CDR3 was subjected to a first round of RT-PCR using the HTBI primer set and the Qiagen OneStep RT-PCR kit. Blood samples also contained most of the expanded thyroid clonotypes (frequency above 0.001), which suggests that blood repertoires may reflect thyroid immune responses. Ophthalmopathy was separated from stable hyperthyroidism by a 13 V-J signature model, with around 90% sensitivity and about 84% specificity obtained in cross-validation and 80%/75% obtained in testing. In validation, the model predicted progression to ophthalmopathy with roughly 66% sensitivity and less than 75% specificity, a median of about 6.7 months before onset. TCR V-J signatures able to tell the groups apart were searched for in a discovery cohort of some 97 patients, of whom over 40 had Graves' ophthalmopathy and roughly 58 had stable Graves' hyperthyroidism. Prospective prediction of ophthalmopathy was tested in an independent validation cohort consisting of 18 to 20 hyperthyroidism patients and some 16 patients who later progressed to ophthalmopathy. The roughly 100 discovery patients were randomly divided into training and test sets at a 7:3 ratio. The study also compared thyroid tissue and blood T-cell repertoires from about six Graves' hyperthyroidism patients. After blood sampling, hyperthyroidism patients were treated with methimazole at a starting dose of 30 mg daily, and ophthalmopathy patients were treated with high-dose intravenous methylprednisolone. The libraries were constructed in a second round of multiplex PCR and then size-selected and purified. Paired-end sequencing of the libraries was performed with 100 bp reads on an Illumina HiSeq2000. SOAPnuke was used to process the raw data, throwing out any read that contained adapters or uncalled bases, had a mean Phred below 15, or lacked an exact constant-primer or identifier match. COPE v1.2.5 was used to merge the high-quality paired reads, and each unique nucleotide sequence was defined as a clonotype. MiTCR v1.1 was used to align clonotypes to the IMGT TRBV, TRBD and TRBJ reference segments. The analysis included only V-J combinations with a frequency above 0.0001, which together covered 99% to 99.2% of the repertoires. The TCS score was defined as the ratio of F50 (clonal expansion) to E x V (chaos), calculated using BLOSUM62-based TCRdist between CDR3 peptides within each V-J. Welch's t-statistics and random forest reduced fewer than 550 V-J features to under 15, which were used in a naive Bayes classifier (R e1071). Sample size was not statistically predetermined, and investigators were not blinded to group allocation. According to the paper, TCR Vbeta CDR3 sequencing was carried out on more than 120 peripheral blood samples, which came from about 45 ophthalmopathy, some 73 hyperthyroidism and roughly 17 progressor patients.

The V gene is TRBV27 and the J gene is TRBJ2-3, with TRBD1 identical over 7 junction bases. Sequencing used peripheral blood mononuclear cells (PBMCs), obtained at new diagnosis, from a patient treated with antithyroid drugs. This TCR derives from a woman aged 30 to 39 with Graves disease. Donor details come from another sample of the same person, matched by shared clones. The DNA is as follows: TGTGCCAGCAGTGACAGGGCCTCCTACACAGATACGCAGTATTTT. Its protein reads: CASSDRASYTDTQYF.